This T cell receptor (beta chain) was sequenced during a study of OX40 agonist ivuxolimab in advanced cancers. About the research overall: An agonistic anti-OX40 (CD134) antibody, ivuxolimab, was used to treat the patients. The diagnoses of dose-escalation patients were hepatocellular carcinoma, melanoma, renal cell or head and neck cancer. The study, taken as a whole, reports: Among the lowest peripheral clonal expansion occurred in 0.1-3.0 mg/kg partial responders. The CD4+ and CD8+ T cells in the blood had expanded clonally by week 6 at 0.1 to 3.0 mg/kg.

The CDR3 consists of 13 residues. Deletions cut 6 bases from V and 8 bases from J, with 16 bases between. Germline CDR1 and CDR2: KGHSH and LQKENI. In the case of this clone: What it binds is not known.

Assay used: immunoSEQ multiplex PCR; TCRdb lists only in-frame clones, some missing. This table has around 63,000 clones, roughly 89% appearing once. Material: CD4+ or CD8+ T cells sorted from blood, obtained in a trial of the OX40 agonist ivuxolimab. The J gene is TRBJ1-2, the V gene TRBV18, with D perhaps TRBD1 (5 bases). The clonotype originates from an adult with an advanced solid tumor such as melanoma, head and neck, liver or kidney cancer. CDR3 sequence reads: CASSETESRGYTF. CDR3 bases: TGTGCCAGCTCCGAGACAGAAAGTAGAGGCTACACCTTC.